The rows below give T cell receptor beta chains drawn from one sample of a study of beta chain features in type 1 diabetes. Here immunoSEQ multiplex PCR was the method, and the copy in TCRdb shows in-frame clones only, minus some. The profile shows hundreds of thousands of clones, approximately 28% of them singletons. Sequencing was done on a sample of naive CD4+ T cells from blood. Every receptor here comes from a young man in good health. CDR3s include the opening cysteine and the closing phenylalanine or tryptophan. Fields, in order: J gene, D gene, clone size, V gene, CDR3 DNA, CDR3 protein. The D gene is left open where the match is weak. Part of the rows lack a size; the others show once, few, many or a class for expanded clones.

j_gene: TRBJ1-2
d_gene: -
abundance: -
v_gene: TRBV10-3
CDR3nt: TGTGCCATCAGCCCCGCGGGACATGGCTACACCTTC
CDR3aa: CAISPAGHGYTF

j_gene: TRBJ2-5
d_gene: TRBD2
abundance: -
v_gene: TRBV11-2
CDR3nt: TGTGCCAGCAGCTTATTTGGACTAGCGGGAGTAGAGACCCAGTACTTC
CDR3aa: CASSLFGLAGVETQYF

j_gene: TRBJ1-2
d_gene: -
abundance: few
v_gene: TRBV7-2
CDR3nt: TGTGCCAGCAGCTTAGTGGTTAACTATGGCTACACCTTC
CDR3aa: CASSLVVNYGYTF

j_gene: TRBJ2-7
d_gene: -
abundance: -
v_gene: TRBV20-1
CDR3nt: TGCAGTGCTAGCCCCTACGAGCAGTACTTC
CDR3aa: CSASPYEQYF

j_gene: TRBJ2-7
d_gene: TRBD2
abundance: few
v_gene: TRBV11-2
CDR3nt: TGTGCCAGCAGCTTAACGGGACTAGCCCTCGAGCAGTACTTC
CDR3aa: CASSLTGLALEQYF

j_gene: TRBJ2-7
d_gene: TRBD1
abundance: -
v_gene: TRBV25-1
CDR3nt: TGTGCCAGCAGTGCTTCCGGGACAGGGATATACGAGCAGTACTTC
CDR3aa: CASSASGTGIYEQYF

j_gene: TRBJ2-1
d_gene: -
abundance: few
v_gene: TRBV7-9
CDR3nt: TGTGCCAGCAGCCAGGGGACAGAGCAGTTCTTC
CDR3aa: CASSQGTEQFF

j_gene: TRBJ2-1
d_gene: TRBD1
abundance: -
v_gene: TRBV18
CDR3nt: TGTGCCAGCTCACCCGGGACAGGGCCCTACAATGAGCAGTTCTTC
CDR3aa: CASSPGTGPYNEQFF

j_gene: TRBJ2-7
d_gene: -
abundance: once
v_gene: TRBV30
CDR3nt: TGTGCCTGGACAACTAAGACTTTTACCTACGAGCAGTACTTC
CDR3aa: CAWTTKTFTYEQYF

j_gene: TRBJ2-3
d_gene: TRBD2
abundance: few
v_gene: TRBV30
CDR3nt: TGTGCCTGGAGTAGCGGGGGCTTGACAGATACGCAGTATTTT
CDR3aa: CAWSSGGLTDTQYF

j_gene: TRBJ1-1
d_gene: -
abundance: -
v_gene: TRBV30
CDR3nt: TGTGCCTGGAGTGGCCGGGGGGACACTGAAGCTTTCTTT
CDR3aa: CAWSGRGDTEAFF

j_gene: TRBJ2-7
d_gene: TRBD2
abundance: few
v_gene: TRBV7-9
CDR3nt: TGTGCCAGCAGCTTAGTCGAAACCGGACTAGCGGGAGTTCGCGAGCAGTACTTC
CDR3aa: CASSLVETGLAGVREQYF

j_gene: TRBJ2-1
d_gene: -
abundance: -
v_gene: TRBV7-9
CDR3nt: TGTGCCAGCAGCACCTATAGGGGGAGCTCCTACAATGAGCAGTTCTTC
CDR3aa: CASSTYRGSSYNEQFF

j_gene: TRBJ1-2
d_gene: TRBD1
abundance: -
v_gene: TRBV25-1
CDR3nt: TGTGCCAGCAGCATAGGCGGGACAGGGGGCTTTGGCTACACCTTC
CDR3aa: CASSIGGTGGFGYTF

j_gene: TRBJ2-1
d_gene: -
abundance: -
v_gene: TRBV4-1
CDR3nt: TGCGCCAGCAGCCAACCTCGGAGGGGCAGCTCCTACAATGAGCAGTTCTTC
CDR3aa: CASSQPRRGSSYNEQFF

j_gene: TRBJ2-7
d_gene: -
abundance: -
v_gene: TRBV30
CDR3nt: TGTGCCTGGTCCGGGCGGTCCTACGAGCAGTACTTC
CDR3aa: CAWSGRSYEQYF

j_gene: TRBJ2-4
d_gene: TRBD2
abundance: -
v_gene: TRBV28
CDR3nt: TGTGCCAGCACCGCGACTAGCGTACACAAAAACATTCAGTACTTC
CDR3aa: CASTATSVHKNIQYF

j_gene: TRBJ2-7
d_gene: -
abundance: -
v_gene: TRBV7-8
CDR3nt: TGTGCCAGCGGGGGGGGCAGATTCTCCTACGAGCAGTACTTC
CDR3aa: CASGGGRFSYEQYF

j_gene: TRBJ2-6
d_gene: TRBD2
abundance: -
v_gene: TRBV4-1
CDR3nt: TGCGCCAGCAGCCGAGGACTAGCGGACTCTGGGGCCAACGTCCTGACTTTC
CDR3aa: CASSRGLADSGANVLTF

j_gene: TRBJ1-1
d_gene: -
abundance: few
v_gene: TRBV30
CDR3nt: TGTGCCTGGAGTGCCTACACGAGAATTAGCACTGAAGCTTTCTTT
CDR3aa: CAWSAYTRISTEAFF

j_gene: TRBJ2-5
d_gene: -
abundance: -
v_gene: TRBV27
CDR3nt: TGTGCCAGCAGTTTATCGTTGGGGGGCGTGGAGACCCAGTACTTC
CDR3aa: CASSLSLGGVETQYF

j_gene: TRBJ2-5
d_gene: -
abundance: -
v_gene: TRBV7-2
CDR3nt: TGTGCCAGCAGCTTAAATACGGGGCAGGAGACCCAGTACTTC
CDR3aa: CASSLNTGQETQYF

j_gene: TRBJ1-5
d_gene: -
abundance: -
v_gene: TRBV30
CDR3nt: TGTGCCTGGAGTGACCGAACGAGCGATCAGCCCCAGCATTTT
CDR3aa: CAWSDRTSDQPQHF

j_gene: TRBJ1-2
d_gene: -
abundance: -
v_gene: TRBV28
CDR3nt: TGTGCCAGCAGTTTGGGTTCGGGCAGGGGTCGATGGGGCTACACCTTC
CDR3aa: CASSLGSGRGRWGYTF

j_gene: TRBJ2-7
d_gene: -
abundance: few
v_gene: TRBV11-1
CDR3nt: TGTGCCAGCAGCTCCCCACGGACAGCCGGGGGCGAGCAGTACTTC
CDR3aa: CASSSPRTAGGEQYF

j_gene: TRBJ2-7
d_gene: -
abundance: -
v_gene: TRBV10-1
CDR3nt: TGCGCCAGCAGTGAGCCCGGGACTGCCCGAATAGAGCAGTACTTC
CDR3aa: CASSEPGTARIEQYF

j_gene: TRBJ2-7
d_gene: -
abundance: -
v_gene: TRBV11-2
CDR3nt: TGTGCCAGCAGCGCTGGTCTGGGGTATGGGCAGTACTTC
CDR3aa: CASSAGLGYGQYF

j_gene: TRBJ2-2
d_gene: TRBD1
abundance: few
v_gene: TRBV29-1
CDR3nt: TGCAGCGTTGTGGGGACAGTGAACACCGGGGAGCTGTTTTTT
CDR3aa: CSVVGTVNTGELFF

j_gene: TRBJ2-1
d_gene: -
abundance: -
v_gene: TRBV14
CDR3nt: TGTGCCAGCAGCCAACACATAGCGGTGGAGGTGGATGAGCAGTTCTTC
CDR3aa: CASSQHIAVEVDEQFF

j_gene: TRBJ2-3
d_gene: TRBD2
abundance: -
v_gene: TRBV2
CDR3nt: TGTGCCAGCAGCAGTAGCGGGAGGACGGATACGCAGTATTTT
CDR3aa: CASSSSGRTDTQYF

j_gene: TRBJ2-3
d_gene: TRBD1
abundance: -
v_gene: TRBV5-4
CDR3nt: TGTGCCAGCAGCTTTGCAGGGGGCGCGGGGACAGATACGCAGTATTTT
CDR3aa: CASSFAGGAGTDTQYF

j_gene: TRBJ2-5
d_gene: -
abundance: -
v_gene: TRBV18
CDR3nt: TGTGCCAGCTCACCTTCGTCTGGTCAGCGGGAGACCCAGTACTTC
CDR3aa: CASSPSSGQRETQYF

j_gene: TRBJ2-1
d_gene: -
abundance: -
v_gene: TRBV9
CDR3nt: TGTGCCAGCAGCGTAGAGGGGAATGAGCAGTTCTTC
CDR3aa: CASSVEGNEQFF

j_gene: TRBJ2-3
d_gene: TRBD2
abundance: -
v_gene: TRBV12-5
CDR3nt: TGTGCTAGTGGTTTGTCCGGGACTAGCGGGAAGGTGACAGATACGCAGTATTTT
CDR3aa: CASGLSGTSGKVTDTQYF

j_gene: TRBJ2-7
d_gene: -
abundance: -
v_gene: TRBV27
CDR3nt: TGTGCCAGCAGTTTTCTAACGCAGGGATTCGAGCAGTACTTC
CDR3aa: CASSFLTQGFEQYF